Following are 22 T cell receptor beta chains from one sample sequenced in a study of technical replicates of blood from a few donors. Sequencing was performed with immunoSEQ multiplex PCR; in TCRdb, only in-frame clones are kept and a portion is missing. The sample records roughly 13,000 clones, around 80% being singletons. The sequenced sample consisted of PBMCs. The receptors shown here come from a human donor in good health.

The V and J genes are TRBV19 and TRBJ1-5; D gene ambiguous. With 7 bases removed from V and 2 bases from J, the gap between germline ends came to 15 bases. This CDR3 region has 15 residues. Germline lookup yields CDR1 LNHDA and CDR2 SQIVND (reference sequence). This CDR3 reads CASTFGSGGNQPQHF. CDR3 bases: TGTGCCAGTACCTTTGGGAGTGGGGGCAATCAGCCCCAGCATTTT.

The chain recombines TRBV16 with TRBJ1-4; D is perhaps TRBD1 (6 bases). Germline CDR1 KGHSY, CDR2 FQNENV. Trimming pared 2 bases from V and 8 bases from J, leaving 12 bases between. The CDR3 runs 14 residues. CDR3 DNA: TGTGCCAGCAGCCAACAGGGGCCAGGAGAAAAACTGTTTTTT. The encoded protein is CASSQQGPGEKLFF.

This sequence joins TRBV28 and TRBJ1-2; TRBD1 matches 7 bases. The CDR3 contains 13 residues. CDR1 is MDHEN, CDR2 SYDVKM, per germline. V dropped 5 bases and J dropped 11; count of bases not matched to a gene: 11. The CDR3: CASSPNPTGHYTF. DNA for the CDR3: TGTGCCAGCAGTCCGAACCCGACAGGGCATTACACCTTC.

The chain combines TRBV7-2 with TRBJ1-1; D unresolved. CDR1 is SGHTA and CDR2 is FQGNSA in the germline V gene. The CDR3 runs to 13 residues. V was shortened by 5 bases and J by 2 bases, with 9 bases between the two germline ends. The CDR3 coding sequence is TGTGCCAGCAGCCACGGGAGAAACACTGAAGCTTTCTTT. Translation gives CASSHGRNTEAFF.

The chain has TRBV27 and TRBJ2-2; D perhaps matches TRBD2 (6 bases). In germline, CDR1 is MNHEY, CDR2 SMNVEV (reference sequence). V was pared by 7 bases and J by 1 base, with 16 bases between. The CDR3 is 16 residues long. The CDR3 reads CASNFGWGGNTGELFF. The CDR3, as DNA: TGTGCCAGCAACTTCGGGTGGGGAGGGAACACCGGGGAGCTGTTTTTT.

The rearrangement joins TRBV11-2 to TRBJ2-3; D uncertain. V was cut by 2 bases and J by 1 base, with 7 bases left in between. The CDR3 runs to 14 residues. Germline V CDR1 and CDR2: SGHAT, FQNNGV. CDR3 loop: CASSLTRGTDTQYF. The CDR3 DNA reads as TGTGCCAGCAGCTTAACGCGAGGCACAGATACGCAGTATTTT.

The chain uses TRBV27 and TRBJ2-5; 11 positions match TRBD2. The V gene's germline CDR1 is MNHEY and CDR2 SMNVEV (reference sequence). The CDR3 is made up of 15 amino acids. J lost 1 base, V lost 8 bases, and 6 bases had no gene match. The CDR3 loop is CASSRGTSGQETQYF. The CDR3, as DNA: TGTGCCAGCTCCCGCGGGACTAGCGGCCAAGAGACCCAGTACTTC.

The gene calls are TRBV7-8 and TRBJ2-3; 9 bases align to TRBD2. V shed 3 bases, J shed 4 bases, and the junction held 11 bases outside the gene matches. The germline V gene encodes CDR1 SGHVS and CDR2 FQNEAQ. The CDR3 is made up of 17 amino acids. DNA of the CDR3: TGTGCCAGCAGCTTCGCGGATAGCGGGAGATTACCAGATACGCAGTATTTT. It codes for CASSFADSGRLPDTQYF.

This rearrangement joins TRBV30 to TRBJ2-7; D might be TRBD2 (5 bases). Germline assignment: CDR1 GTSNPN and CDR2 SVGIG (reference sequence). V gave up 2 bases and J gave up 0 bases, with 11 bases separating them. The CDR3 is 14 residues long. The CDR3 DNA reads as TGTGCCTGGAGTCCCGGGGTCGGCTCCTACGAGCAGTACTTC. Translation gives CAWSPGVGSYEQYF.

This clone has a handful of counts. The V call is TRBV5-4, the J call TRBJ2-2; 8 bases map to TRBD1. The CDR3 loop spans 16 amino acids. Germline lookup yields CDR1 SGHNT and CDR2 YYREEE (reference sequence). V gave up 0 bases and J gave up 6 bases; unmatched junction bases: 7. CDR3 amino acids: CASSLGQGAIAGELFF. In DNA, the CDR3 is TGTGCCAGCAGCTTGGGGCAGGGGGCAATTGCCGGGGAGCTGTTTTTT.

The V gene is TRBV7-2, the J gene TRBJ2-1; D is uncertain. V was clipped by 5 bases and J by 4 bases, with 12 bases between them. The CDR3 is 14 residues long. The V gene's germline CDR1 is SGHTA and CDR2 FQGNSA. The CDR3, as DNA: TGTGCCAGCAGCCCCCCCCGGCGGTACAATGAGCAGTTCTTC. It codes for CASSPPRRYNEQFF.

The chain is built from TRBV5-1 and TRBJ2-7; TRBD1 is a possible D gene (6 bases). The germline gives CDR1 SGHRS, CDR2 YFSETQ. CDR3 length: 12 residues. The V and J ends lost 1 base and 5 bases respectively, with 7 bases between them. CDR3 loop: CASSLPGDEQYF. The CDR3 DNA follows: TGCGCCAGCAGCTTGCCAGGGGACGAGCAGTACTTC.

V usage is TRBV25-1 and J usage is TRBJ2-5, with D possibly TRBD2 on 5 matching bases. The V gene lost 2 bases and the J gene lost 2 bases, with 15 bases spanning the gap. The CDR3 contains 16 residues. Germline lookup yields CDR1 MGHDK and CDR2 SYGVNS. As DNA, the CDR3 is TGTGCCAGCAGTGAAGGACTCTCGGGATTGCAAGAGACCCAGTACTTC. The encoded protein is CASSEGLSGLQETQYF.

J is TRBJ2-7 and V is TRBV6-5, with TRBD2 identical over 7 bases. V lost 6 bases and J lost 5; bases outside the gene matches: 10. The CDR3 consists of 14 residues. Germline V gives CDR1 MNHEY, CDR2 SVGAGI. CDR3 DNA sequence: TGTGCCAGCAGGGGTACGAGCGGGAATCACGAGCAGTACTTC. Translation gives CASRGTSGNHEQYF.

The chain combines TRBV7-6 with TRBJ2-6; D remains ambiguous. V lost 1 base, J lost 0 bases, and 4 bases lay in between. This CDR3 spans 15 amino acids. CDR1 and CDR2 from the germline V gene are SGHVS and FNYEAQ. The CDR3, as DNA: TGTGCCAGCAGCTTAGTCATCTCTGGGGCCAACGTCCTGACTTTC. Protein sequence: CASSLVISGANVLTF.

The rearrangement joins TRBV28 to TRBJ2-7, with a possible D match to TRBD1 (6 bases). Trimming took 4 bases from V and 4 from J, leaving 14 bases between them. Germline V gene data show CDR1 as MDHEN and CDR2 as SYDVKM. This CDR3 comprises 14 residues. The CDR3 region is CASSSIQGYYEQYF. As DNA, the CDR3 is TGTGCCAGCAGTTCGATCCAGGGGTATTACGAGCAGTACTTC.

V is TRBV30 and J is TRBJ2-3, with 7 bases aligning to TRBD1. V shed 0 bases and J 3 bases; nucleotides not matched to a gene: 3. The CDR3 has 14 amino acids. CDR1 and CDR2 from the germline V gene are GTSNPN and SVGIG (reference sequence). The CDR3 DNA reads TGTGCCTGGAGTGTAGTCAGGGGGACAGATACGCAGTATTTT. This gives the protein CAWSVVRGTDTQYF.

This clone was seen just once. The chain has TRBV7-6 and TRBJ2-3, with TRBD2 matching 9 bases. Germline CDR1 is SGHVS and CDR2 is FNYEAQ. The V segment lost 5 bases and the J segment 0 bases; nucleotides outside the gene matches: 3. The CDR3 runs 15 residues. The CDR3 sequence: CASSASGTSTDTQYF. Here the CDR3 DNA reads TGTGCCAGCAGCGCTAGCGGGACAAGCACAGATACGCAGTATTTT.

The chain combines TRBV27 with TRBJ1-2; no clear D. Looked up from germline, CDR1 is MNHEY and CDR2 is SMNVEV (reference sequence). The V end lost 4 bases, the J end lost 4 bases, and 13 bases lay between the germline ends. The CDR3 loop spans 14 amino acids. This CDR3 is CASSSVSPVYGYTF. The CDR3 nucleotides read TGTGCCAGCAGTTCAGTTTCTCCAGTCTATGGCTACACCTTC.

The chain couples TRBV7-9 to TRBJ2-3; D may be TRBD1 (6 bases). Per germline, CDR1 SEHNR and CDR2 FQNEAQ (reference sequence). CDR3 length: 13 amino acids. V lost 5 bases and J lost 9, with 15 bases in between. CDR3 loop: CASSPSTDSTQYF. The CDR3 DNA sequence: TGTGCCAGCAGCCCATCGACGGACAGCACGCAGTATTTT.

This clone was seen only a few times. The genes are TRBV15 and TRBJ2-3; TRBD1 matches at 8 bases. This CDR3 spans 17 amino acids. J gave up 0 bases and V 0 bases, and 5 bases lay outside the gene matches. Germline V CDR1 and CDR2: LNHNV, YYDKDF (reference sequence). CDR3 sequence reads: CATSRDGQGRSTDTQYF. Here the CDR3 DNA reads TGTGCCACCAGCAGAGATGGACAGGGTCGTAGCACAGATACGCAGTATTTT.

This clone occurred once. The chain carries TRBV7-6 and TRBJ1-3; D unclear. CDR1 and CDR2 from the germline V gene are SGHVS and FNYEAQ. The V gene lost 1 base and the J gene lost 0 bases, with 10 bases spanning the gap. This CDR3 is 16 amino acids long. The CDR3 nucleotides are TGTGCCAGCAGCTTAGATCTAGTCCTCTCTGGAAACACCATATATTTT. It yields the protein CASSLDLVLSGNTIYF.